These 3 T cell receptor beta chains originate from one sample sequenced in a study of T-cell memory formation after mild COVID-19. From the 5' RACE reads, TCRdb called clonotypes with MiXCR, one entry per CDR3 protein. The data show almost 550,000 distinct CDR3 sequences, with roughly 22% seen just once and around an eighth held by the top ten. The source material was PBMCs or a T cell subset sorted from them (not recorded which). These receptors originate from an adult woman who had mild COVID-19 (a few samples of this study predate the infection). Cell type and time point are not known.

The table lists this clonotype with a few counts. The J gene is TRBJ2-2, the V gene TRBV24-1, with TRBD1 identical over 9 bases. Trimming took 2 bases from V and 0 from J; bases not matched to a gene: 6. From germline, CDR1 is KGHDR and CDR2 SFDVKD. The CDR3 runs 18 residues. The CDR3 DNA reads TGTGCCACCAGTGATTCTAACGGGGACAGGGCGAACACCGGGGAGCTGTTTTTT. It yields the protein CATSDSNGDRANTGELFF.

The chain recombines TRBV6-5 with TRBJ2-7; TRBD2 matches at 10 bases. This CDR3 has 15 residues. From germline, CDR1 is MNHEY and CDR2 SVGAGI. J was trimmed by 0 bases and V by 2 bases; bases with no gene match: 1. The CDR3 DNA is TGTGCCAGCAGTTACGGACTAGCGGACTCCTACGAGCAGTACTTC. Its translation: CASSYGLADSYEQYF.

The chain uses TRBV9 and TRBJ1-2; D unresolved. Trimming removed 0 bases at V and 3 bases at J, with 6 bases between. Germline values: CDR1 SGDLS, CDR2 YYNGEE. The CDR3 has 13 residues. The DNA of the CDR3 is TGTGCCAGCAGCGTAGGGGAGTACTATGGCTACACCTTC. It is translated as CASSVGEYYGYTF.